One sample yielded the 15 T cell receptor beta chains listed below, sequenced in a study of T cell clonality in common variable immunodeficiency. The table came from immunoSEQ multiplex PCR; TCRdb's copy has only in-frame clones and leaves some out. This sample comprises tens of thousands of clones, none seen once only. Sequenced sample: peripheral blood mononuclear cells. The receptors here all came from a person between 18 and 75 years old in good health.

This clone was seen at least ten times. The read ends 3 residues early relative to the CDR3; the germline J gene fills the gap. The sample contains more than one DNA sequence encoding this CDR3. J is TRBJ1-5 and V is TRBV18; possibly TRBD1 for D (6 bases). Germline CDR1 reads KGHSH; CDR2 reads LQKENI. The CDR3 covers 15 residues. Trimming took off 2 bases at V and 0 bases at J, with 8 bases between the two ends. The CDR3 DNA, read in part, is TGTGCCAGCTCACCAAGGACAGATAGCAATCAGCCC. Translating gives CASSPRTDSNQP. The CDR3, in full, reads CASSPRTDSNQPQHF.

This clone has at least ten counts. The missing CDR3 end, 3 residues past where the read stops, is filled in from the germline J gene. This chain connects TRBV7-9 to TRBJ2-7, with a tentative D call TRBD2 (6 bases). The CDR3 extends over 13 amino acids. V lost 4 bases and J lost 4, with 11 bases in between. Germline values: CDR1 SEHNR, CDR2 FQNEAQ (reference sequence). CDR3 in amino acids: CASSSPGGYEQYF. Incomplete CDR3 DNA: TGTGCCAGCAGCTCCCCTGGGGGGTACGAG.

This clone has a count of ten or more. The read ends 3 residues early relative to the CDR3; the germline J gene fills the gap. The chain links TRBV2 to TRBJ2-3; TRBD2 aligns across 8 bases. Germline V gene lookup returns CDR1 SNHLY and CDR2 FYNNEI. The CDR3 is 12 amino acids. The part of the CDR3 DNA that was read is TGTGCCAGCAGCAGAGCGGGAGTCGCG. This translates into CASSRAGVA. The full CDR3 is CASSRAGVAQYF.

This clone was counted ten times or more. With the read ending 3 residues before the CDR3 end, the germline J gene is used to fill in that end. The chain couples TRBV19 to TRBJ1-2; a weak D match, TRBD1 (6 bases). Trimming removed 5 bases at V and 0 bases at J, with 16 bases between. The CDR3 extends over 16 amino acids. The germline gives CDR1 LNHDA, CDR2 SQIVND (reference sequence). CDR3 bases read: TGTGCCAGTAGTGGGGGCGTGATGGGTCCTAACTATGGC. Translating gives CASSGGVMGPNYG. The CDR3 in full is CASSGGVMGPNYGYTF.

This clone has a count of ten or more. Read sequence stops 3 residues before the CDR3 end, and the germline J gene provides the missing end. The genes are TRBV5-1 and TRBJ1-1; D may be TRBD1 (5 bases). CDR3 length: 14 residues. V was shortened by 5 bases and J by 5 bases, with 16 bases between the two germline ends. The germline gives CDR1 SGHRS, CDR2 YFSETQ. CDR3 in amino acids: CASSLDGGRTEAFF. The sequenced part of the CDR3 DNA is TGCGCCAGCAGTCTGGACGGGGGTAGAACTGAA. Full variable domain (rest looked up from reference TRBV5-1 and TRBJ1-1): KAGVTQTPRYLIKTRGQQVTLSCSPISGHRSVSWYQQTPGQGLQFLFEYFSETQRNKGNFPGRFSGRQFSNSRSEMNVSTLELGDSALYLCASSLDGGRTEAFFGQGTRLTVV.

This clone was found many times. From the germline J gene comes the end of the CDR3, since the read stops 3 residues before it. The chain is built from TRBV11-2 and TRBJ2-2; no firm D call. CDR3 size: 14 residues. Trimming took off 0 bases at V and 6 bases at J, with 8 bases between the two ends. Germline-derived CDR1 and CDR2 are SGHAT and FQNNGV. The part of the CDR3 DNA that was read is TGTGCCAGCAGCTTAGAAGGGTTGGCCGGGGAG. Its protein is CASSLEGLAGE. The full CDR3 sequence reads CASSLEGLAGELFF.

This clone was picked up many times. The sequenced fragment ends 3 residues before the CDR3 boundary, so the rest is inferred from the germline J gene. J is TRBJ2-5 and V is TRBV6-1; D possibly corresponds to TRBD2 (5 bases). This CDR3 has 14 residues. The V and J ends lost 2 bases and 2 bases respectively, with 9 bases between them. Germline lookup yields CDR1 MNHNS and CDR2 SASEGT. Partial CDR3 DNA: TGTGCCAGCAGTGAACCCGGGGTACAAGAGACC. Encoded protein: CASSEPGVQET. The whole CDR3 sequence is CASSEPGVQETQYF.

This clone occurred many times. The missing CDR3 end, 3 residues past where the read stops, is filled in from the germline J gene. The chain combines TRBV13 with TRBJ2-4; no clear D. Trimming took off 2 bases at V and 0 bases at J, with 8 bases between the two ends. Germline V gene sequence: CDR1 PRHDT, CDR2 FYEKMQ (reference sequence). This CDR3 is 15 amino acids long. The covered CDR3 bases are TGTGCCAGCAGCTTAAAAGACTTAGCCAAAAACATT. It encodes CASSLKDLAKNI. In full, the CDR3 reads CASSLKDLAKNIQYF.

Concerning this clone: From the germline J gene comes the end of the CDR3, since the read stops 3 residues before it. This chain joins TRBV14 and TRBJ2-5, with 10 bases fitting TRBD2. The CDR3 is 17 amino acids. Germline V gives CDR1 SGHDN, CDR2 FVKESK. V was pared by 0 bases and J by 5 bases, with 9 bases of the junction left unmatched. This CDR3 reads CASSQEPSGSWGETQYF. Incomplete CDR3 DNA: TGTGCCAGCAGCCAAGAACCTAGCGGGAGTTGGGGCGAGACC.

This clone was seen many times. The read ends 3 residues early relative to the CDR3; the germline J gene fills the gap. V is TRBV3-1 (or the pseudogene TRBV3-2) and J is TRBJ2-5; D gene uncertain. Trimming took off 4 bases at V and 0 bases at J, with 9 bases between the two ends. This CDR3 spans 14 amino acids. CDR1 and CDR2 (germline): LGHDT, YNNKEL (reference sequence). CDR3 sequence: CASSPPGDQETQYF. The sequenced part of the CDR3 DNA is TGTGCCAGCAGCCCCCCAGGTGACCAAGAGACC.

In this sample, this clone turned up a few times. The CDR3 end is not reached by the read, which stops 3 residues before it; the germline J gene fills it in. This chain links TRBV30 with TRBJ1-2; D call uncertain. The CDR3 totals 12 residues. The germline V gene encodes CDR1 GTSNPN and CDR2 SVGIG (reference sequence). Incomplete CDR3 DNA: TGTGCCTGGAGCATAGGTGACTACGAC. Protein: CAWSIGDYD. In full, the CDR3 reads CAWSIGDYDYTF.

In this sample, this clone turned up many times. The sequenced fragment ends 3 residues before the CDR3 boundary, so the rest is inferred from the germline J gene. This sequence joins TRBV5-1 and TRBJ2-7, with 10 bases that match TRBD1. V was clipped by 4 bases and J by 3 bases; unmatched bases: 4. The CDR3 runs 14 residues. Germline lookup yields CDR1 SGHRS and CDR2 YFSETQ. The CDR3 bases that were read are TGCGCCAGCAGCCCGGGACAGGGGTACTACGAG. It translates to CASSPGQGYYE. The whole CDR3 sequence is CASSPGQGYYEQYF.

In this sample, this clone turned up many times. The sequenced CDR3 bases are TGTGCCAGCAGCTTGGGACTAGCGGTCTCCTACAATGAG. Its protein is CASSLGLAVSYNE. The CDR3 in full is CASSLGLAVSYNEQFF. This rearrangement joins TRBV7-3 to TRBJ2-1; TRBD2 agrees at 11 bases. The observed sequence ends 3 residues before the CDR3 terminus, with the missing tail filled in from the germline J gene. After removal of 3 bases from V and 0 bases from J, the junction contained 1 base not matched to a gene. Germline values: CDR1 SGHTA, CDR2 FQGTGA. This CDR3 comprises 16 residues.

In its sample, this clone was seen a few times. The read is 3 residues too short to cover the CDR3 end, so that end is filled in from the germline J gene. V usage is TRBV19 and J usage is TRBJ1-1; D ambiguous. Per the germline V gene, CDR1 is LNHDA and CDR2 is SQIVND (reference sequence). This CDR3 comprises 17 residues. The sequenced part of the CDR3 DNA is TGTGCCAGTAGTATGGAGGTACTAGCGGGAGTGGAAGAGACA. This gives the protein CASSMEVLAGVEET. The CDR3 as a whole reads CASSMEVLAGVEETAFF.

Ten or more counts support this clone. CDR3 region: CASARIRVSAGANVLTF. The CDR3 bases that were read are TGTGCCAGCGCACGAATCAGGGTAAGTGCTGGGGCCAACGTC. The chain uses TRBV3-1 (or the pseudogene TRBV3-2) and TRBJ2-6, with TRBD1 as a possible D gene (5 bases). The read terminates 3 residues ahead of where the CDR3 ends, so the germline J gene completes it. Germline-derived CDR1 and CDR2 are LGHDT and YNNKEL (reference sequence). V gave up 8 bases and J gave up 2 bases, with 19 bases separating them. The CDR3 is 17 residues long.